The text below deals with one T cell receptor beta chain. The target antigen is unknown. This sample stems from a study of shared clonotypes between healthy human individuals. Findings and limits, study-wide: In the sorted subsets, rarefaction showed sequencing was incomplete despite large depth.

The method was immunoSEQ multiplex PCR; TCRdb's version includes in-frame clones alone and lacks a portion of them. The table records around 2.1 million clones, approximately 96% of them present only once. The V gene lost 0 bases and the J gene lost 0 bases, with 16 bases spanning the gap. Germline CDR1 SGHRS, CDR2 YFSETQ. This CDR3 region has 18 residues. The receptor's source is a man between 18 and 29 years old in good health. The sample taken for sequencing was naive CD4+ T cells sorted from blood. Regarding subset: CD45RA+ positively selected. The rearrangement links TRBV5-1 to TRBJ1-3; D call uncertain. The DNA for the CDR3 is TGCGCCAGCAGCTTGGCTGAGACCGACCCTTCCTCTGGAAACACCATATATTTT. Translation: CASSLAETDPSSGNTIYF.